The source of this TCR beta chain is a study of blood T cell repertoires in COVID-19. The wider study: There were acute and convalescent COVID-19 samples, and they came from the United States, Italy and Spain.

The data were produced by immunoSEQ multiplex PCR, yet TCRdb's version contains in-frame clones alone and is incomplete. This sample has about 94,000 clones, with 87% found just once. Germline CDR1 reads SNHLY; CDR2 reads FYNNEI. Trimming removed 7 bases at V and 3 bases at J, with 16 bases between. This CDR3 region has 14 residues. The sequenced sample was peripheral blood. This TCR was sampled from a woman over 75 with acute or convalescent COVID-19. The gene calls are TRBV2 and TRBJ2-7; tentative D call: TRBD1 (6 bases). CDR3: CASIRTALHYEQYF. In nucleotides, the CDR3 is TGTGCCAGCATCCGGACAGCTCTCCACTACGAGCAGTACTTC.